These T cell receptor beta chains were read from a single sample in a study of blood T cell repertoires in COVID-19. The data were produced by immunoSEQ multiplex PCR, yet TCRdb's version contains in-frame clones alone and is incomplete. The sample lists over 300,000 clones; roughly 90% were seen once. The sequencing input was PBMCs or T cells enriched from blood (not recorded which). These TCRs come from a woman in her thirties with acute COVID-19. Both conserved end residues are part of each CDR3.

v_call | cdr3_length | cdr3_aa
TRBV19 | 12 | CASRGPTDTQYF
TRBV3-1/TRBV3-2 | 13 | CASSQGSGTEAFF
TRBV24-1 | 13 | CATSTTRNYGYTF
TRBV4-1 | 14 | CASSPDRVVPEAFF
TRBV18 | 17 | CASSPSPGQGTHYGYTF
TRBV5-1 | 15 | CASSLERTGVGEQYF
TRBV6-5 | 16 | CASSYSIGQSSYEQYF
TRBV6-2/TRBV6-3 | 14 | CASSSPGQGYEQYF
TRBV2 | 13 | CASTGQGRETQYF
TRBV9 | 11 | CASSSDYGYTF
TRBV6-2/TRBV6-3 | 17 | CASSYEGPSSYNSPLHF
TRBV7-2 | 14 | CASSLGSGVSEQFF
TRBV6-5 | 15 | CASSYETGSYNEQFF
TRBV5-4 | 14 | CASSRAGTAYGYTF
TRBV29-1 | 13 | CSVGDSHLWEQYF
TRBV6-1 | 16 | CASSENRGSYNSPLHF
TRBV7-9 | 15 | CASSRSSGENYGYTF
TRBV5-1 | 16 | CASGGRLAGLTDTQYF
TRBV7-8 | 11 | CASSPKHEQYF
TRBV5-1 | 16 | CASRGGGLSSYNEQFF
TRBV19 | 16 | CASTPPRQGSDQPQHF
TRBV6-5 | 14 | CASSSSLWNTEAFF
TRBV27 | 15 | CASSGTGLRGSPLHF
TRBV7-9 | 17 | CASSPRPGQGFLYEQYF
TRBV6-2/TRBV6-3 | 14 | CASSLLRTGDGYTF
TRBV5-8 | 13 | CASQRTYNSPLHF
TRBV9 | 12 | CASGGASEKLFF
TRBV23-1 | 16 | CASSAYRDRELNEQFF
TRBV19 | 16 | CASSSPPDRSNTEAFF
TRBV5-1 | 14 | CASSLVAGAGGYTF
TRBV18 | 16 | CASSPGRGDSGQPQHF
TRBV3-1/TRBV3-2 | 11 | CASTSNTEAFF
TRBV7-2 | 15 | CASSFRGGTYNEQFF
TRBV9 | 15 | CASSPEPTGGEGYTF
TRBV12-3/TRBV12-4 | 12 | CASSTGSYEQYF
TRBV5-1 | 22 | CASSLVHGGGTSGTSYQETQYF
TRBV2 | 17 | CASSSPTSGGLTDTQYF
TRBV5-1 | 15 | CASSLTGGTGSPLHF
TRBV28 | 14 | CASSSGRYGNTIYF
TRBV2 | 15 | CASRGQLHFGYEQYF
TRBV14 | 13 | CASSRNGGQPQHF
TRBV29-1 | 14 | CSVLTGGPYNEQFF
TRBV4-1 | 14 | CASSQTPGVDEQFF
TRBV6-5 | 15 | CASSYAGTAVYGYTF
TRBV19 | 14 | CASSIGQGGYGYTF
TRBV5-1 | 14 | CASSFLAGVDEQFF
TRBV19 | 15 | CASSIIGSSNQPQHF
TRBV3-1/TRBV3-2 | 14 | CASNSRQITGELFF
TRBV7-3 | 13 | CASSPQGLTEAFF
TRBV5-4 | 16 | CASSLTSTPGTDTQYF
TRBV2 | 15 | CASRGTDRAKGGYTF
TRBV4-1 | 15 | CASSQVDSSNQPQHF